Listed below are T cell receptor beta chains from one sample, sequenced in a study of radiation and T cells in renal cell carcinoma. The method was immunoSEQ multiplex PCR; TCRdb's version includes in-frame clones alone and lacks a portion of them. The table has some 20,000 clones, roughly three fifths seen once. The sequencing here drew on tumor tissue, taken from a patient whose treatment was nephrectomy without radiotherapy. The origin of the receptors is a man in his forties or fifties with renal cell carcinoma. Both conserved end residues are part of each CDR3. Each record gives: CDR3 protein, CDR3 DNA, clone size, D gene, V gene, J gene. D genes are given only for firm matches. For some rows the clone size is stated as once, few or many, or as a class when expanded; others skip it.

CASSPIAGGWNEQFF	TGTGCCAGCAGCCCCATAGCGGGAGGTTGGAATGAGCAGTTCTTC	-	TRBD2	TRBV9	TRBJ2-1
CASTTGRLRTKGETQYF	TGTGCCAGCACTACAGGCAGGCTGCGGACGAAGGGAGAGACCCAGTACTTC	-	-	TRBV11-2	TRBJ2-5
CAISDGVSSYNEQFF	TGTGCCATCAGTGACGGGGTCAGCTCCTACAATGAGCAGTTCTTC	-	-	TRBV10-3	TRBJ2-1
CASSLNGQDYGYTF	TGCGCCAGCAGCTTGAACGGGCAGGACTATGGCTACACCTTC	-	-	TRBV5-1	TRBJ1-2
CSSGQGEDQPQHF	TGTTCCTCGGGACAGGGAGAAGATCAGCCCCAGCATTTT	-	TRBD1	TRBV18	TRBJ1-5
CASSLGIGSYEQYF	TGCGCCAGCAGCTTGGGGATCGGCTCCTACGAGCAGTACTTC	-	-	TRBV5-1	TRBJ2-7
CASSRGGLNTGELFF	TGTGCCAGCAGCCGGGGAGGACTGAACACCGGGGAGCTGTTTTTT	-	-	TRBV9	TRBJ2-2
CASSKGNRGRDEQYF	TGTGCCAGCAGCAAAGGGAACAGGGGGCGGGACGAGCAGTACTTC	few	TRBD1	TRBV4-2	TRBJ2-7
CASSQEGAGEMNTEAFF	TGCGCCAGCAGCCAAGAAGGGGCAGGAGAGATGAACACTGAAGCTTTCTTT	-	-	TRBV4-1	TRBJ1-1
CASSLDGHIEAFF	TGTGCCAGCAGCCTTGACGGACACATTGAAGCTTTCTTT	medium-sized	-	TRBV2	TRBJ1-1